Sequencing of this TCR beta chain was carried out in a study of cytomegalovirus exposure and HLA in healthy donors. Study findings and constraints: That first-cohort TCR clusters tended to co-occur in the 120 or so validation repertoires was found in a later analysis.

With respect to this clone: The antigen is not known.

Trimming took 5 bases from V and 0 from J; bases not matched to a gene: 12. The CDR3 is made up of 17 amino acids. Germline V lookup: CDR1 MDHEN, CDR2 SYDVKM. The data were produced by immunoSEQ multiplex PCR, yet TCRdb's version contains in-frame clones alone and is incomplete. The sample consists of 60,000 to 65,000 clones, 85% to 95% of them appearing once. Material for sequencing was PBMCs. The chain joins TRBV28 to TRBJ1-1; 7 positions agree with TRBD1. The receptor was derived from a woman in her late teens or twenties in good health and CMV-seropositive. The CDR3 region has the DNA TGTGCCAGCAGTCTGCGGACAGGTCTTATGATGAACACTGAAGCTTTCTTT. Amino acid sequence: CASSLRTGLMMNTEAFF.